The rows below give T cell receptor beta chains drawn from one sample of a study of vaccination and CD4 T cells after COVID-19. Their antigens remain unidentified. TCRdb passed the PCR reads through MiXCR, listing each CDR3 protein once. Of around 21,000 distinct CDR3 sequences listed, around two fifths are singletons. The material sequenced was CD4+ T cells from blood, cultured in vitro, taken about 7 months after SARS-CoV-2 vaccination. The receptors were gathered from a human donor who had recovered from COVID-19. The CDR3 runs from the conserved cysteine through the conserved F or W. The order of the fields is D gene, clone size, V gene, J gene, CDR3 length, CDR3 DNA, CDR3 protein. D genes are given only for firm matches. Some rows mark clone size as missing; the rest say once, few, many or name a class of expanded clone.

D: .
size: .
V: TRBV20-1
J: TRBJ2-1
length: 13
DNA: TGCAGTGCTAGTCACCTCGGTGTTAATGAGCAGTTCTTC
CDR3: CSASHLGVNEQFF

D: .
size: .
V: TRBV28
J: TRBJ1-5
length: 15
DNA: TGTGCCAGCAGTTCCCGGGACGGAGCTAATCAGCCCCAGCATTTT
CDR3: CASSSRDGANQPQHF

D: .
size: .
V: TRBV6-4
J: TRBJ2-5
length: 16
DNA: TGTGCCAGCAGTCAAGGACTGTCCCCGTATTCGGAGACCCAGTACTTC
CDR3: CASSQGLSPYSETQYF

D: .
size: medium-sized
V: TRBV6-1
J: TRBJ2-7
length: 12
DNA: TGTGCCAGCAGTCAGGGGCTATACGAGCAGTACTTC
CDR3: CASSQGLYEQYF

D: TRBD2
size: .
V: TRBV19
J: TRBJ2-1
length: 15
DNA: TGTGCCAGTAGTATTATTGGCGGGAGGGCCGATGAGCAGTTCTTC
CDR3: CASSIIGGRADEQFF

D: .
size: few
V: TRBV19
J: TRBJ2-5
length: 12
DNA: TGTGCCAGTAGTATAGGAGGGGAGACCCAGTACTTC
CDR3: CASSIGGETQYF

D: .
size: .
V: TRBV6-1
J: TRBJ2-7
length: 13
DNA: TGTGCCAGCAGCCAAAGCGAGCCCTACGAGCAGTACTTC
CDR3: CASSQSEPYEQYF

D: TRBD2
size: .
V: TRBV28
J: TRBJ2-1
length: 13
DNA: TGTGCCAGCAGCTCCGGGACTAGCTCATTGTGGTTCTTC
CDR3: CASSSGTSSLWFF

D: .
size: .
V: TRBV7-8
J: TRBJ2-5
length: 14
DNA: TGTGCCAGCAGTCAAACATTGCCAGAAGAGACCCAGTACTTC
CDR3: CASSQTLPEETQYF

D: TRBD2
size: few
V: TRBV20-1
J: TRBJ2-1
length: 16
DNA: TGCAGTGCCCGTGGTCTAGCGGGAGGGATATACAATGAGCAGTTCTTC
CDR3: CSARGLAGGIYNEQFF

D: .
size: .
V: TRBV7-2
J: TRBJ1-6
length: 15
DNA: TGTGCCAGCAGCTTAGCCGGGGGTGGTAATTCACCCCTCCACTTT
CDR3: CASSLAGGGNSPLHF

D: .
size: few
V: TRBV20-1
J: TRBJ1-6
length: 15
DNA: TGCAGTGCTAGGAGGGACGGAAGAAATAATTCACCCCTCCACTTT
CDR3: CSARRDGRNNSPLHF

D: .
size: few
V: TRBV20-1
J: TRBJ1-1
length: 11
DNA: TGCAGTGCGACCGGGAACACTGAAGCTTTCTTT
CDR3: CSATGNTEAFF

D: .
size: .
V: TRBV28
J: TRBJ2-6
length: 12
DNA: TGTGCCAGCAGTTCAGGGGCCAACGTCCTGACTTTC
CDR3: CASSSGANVLTF

D: .
size: .
V: TRBV2
J: TRBJ2-5
length: 15
DNA: TGTGCCAGCAGTGCCCAGGGGAATCCGAGGGAGACCCAGTACTTC
CDR3: CASSAQGNPRETQYF

D: TRBD2
size: .
V: TRBV7-9
J: TRBJ2-3
length: 16
DNA: TGTGCCAGCAGCTCGCGGACTAGCGCGGTCACAGATACGCAGTATTTT
CDR3: CASSSRTSAVTDTQYF

D: TRBD1
size: .
V: TRBV19
J: TRBJ1-5
length: 14
DNA: TGTGCCAGTAGGACGGCAGGGGGAAATCAGCCCCAGCATTTT
CDR3: CASRTAGGNQPQHF

D: TRBD2
size: .
V: TRBV7-3
J: TRBJ2-1
length: 14
DNA: TGTGCCAGCAGCTTAACCCGGACTAGTGTTGAGCAGTTCTTC
CDR3: CASSLTRTSVEQFF

D: .
size: .
V: TRBV7-9
J: TRBJ2-3
length: 18
DNA: TGTGCCAGCAGCTTCCCCCCTCGACGGATGGGGAGCACAGATACGCAGTATTTT
CDR3: CASSFPPRRMGSTDTQYF

D: .
size: few
V: TRBV7-9
J: TRBJ1-2
length: 12
DNA: TGTGCCAGCAGCTTAGTGACAGATGGCTACACCTTC
CDR3: CASSLVTDGYTF

D: .
size: .
V: TRBV6-1
J: TRBJ2-7
length: 15
DNA: TGTGCCAGCAGGTATGAGGGCGGCAGGATCGTGGAGCAGTACTTC
CDR3: CASRYEGGRIVEQYF

D: .
size: once
V: TRBV5-1
J: TRBJ1-6
length: 15
DNA: TGCGCCAGCAGCGGTTCATGGGGGTACAATTCACCCCTCCACTTT
CDR3: CASSGSWGYNSPLHF

D: .
size: .
V: TRBV27
J: TRBJ2-1
length: 17
DNA: TGTGCCAGCAGTTCCGCCCTAGTGTGGACAAACCCAGCGGAGCAGTTCTTC
CDR3: CASSSALVWTNPAEQFF

D: TRBD1
size: .
V: TRBV20-1
J: TRBJ2-5
length: 12
DNA: TGCAGCCAAACCGGGACAGCAGAGACCCAGTACTTC
CDR3: CSQTGTAETQYF

D: .
size: .
V: TRBV15
J: TRBJ1-3
length: 15
DNA: TGTGCCACCAGCAGTGGGGGGAGGGCGCGAAACACCATATATTTT
CDR3: CATSSGGRARNTIYF

D: .
size: .
V: TRBV28
J: TRBJ2-3
length: 12
DNA: TGTGCCAGCAGTCAACAGCCAGATACGCAGTATTTT
CDR3: CASSQQPDTQYF

D: .
size: few
V: TRBV6-1
J: TRBJ1-1
length: 13
DNA: TGTGCCAGCAGGACCCTTATGAACACTGAAGCTTTCTTT
CDR3: CASRTLMNTEAFF

D: .
size: .
V: TRBV15
J: TRBJ2-3
length: 15
DNA: TGTGCCACCAGCAGAGATAAAAGTCGGAGAGATACGCAGTATTTT
CDR3: CATSRDKSRRDTQYF

D: TRBD1
size: .
V: TRBV20-1
J: TRBJ1-2
length: 15
DNA: TGCAGCGCATTGGGACAGGGCCCGGTCCGGGAGGGCTACACCTTC
CDR3: CSALGQGPVREGYTF

D: .
size: .
V: TRBV6-1
J: TRBJ1-5
length: 15
DNA: TGTGCCAGCAGCGAAGACCCTTATAGCAATCAGCCCCAGCATTTT
CDR3: CASSEDPYSNQPQHF

D: .
size: .
V: TRBV4-1
J: TRBJ1-5
length: 16
DNA: TGCGCCAGCAGCCAAGATTTTACCGGGGTTCATCAGCCCCAGCATTTT
CDR3: CASSQDFTGVHQPQHF

D: .
size: once
V: TRBV19
J: TRBJ1-6
length: 14
DNA: TGTGCCAGTAGTATAGAGCGGCGGAATTCACCCCTCCACTTT
CDR3: CASSIERRNSPLHF

D: .
size: .
V: TRBV6-1
J: TRBJ2-7
length: 12
DNA: TGTGCCAGCAGTGAAACGGGATACGAGCAGTACTTC
CDR3: CASSETGYEQYF

D: .
size: few
V: TRBV19
J: TRBJ1-5
length: 16
DNA: TGTGCCAGTAGTATTAGGTCAGGGGCGCCGAATCAGCCCCAGCATTTT
CDR3: CASSIRSGAPNQPQHF

D: .
size: few
V: TRBV27
J: TRBJ2-7
length: 13
DNA: TGTGCCAGCAGTTACTCAGCGGGCGACGAGCAGTACTTC
CDR3: CASSYSAGDEQYF

D: .
size: few
V: TRBV7-8
J: TRBJ1-1
length: 14
DNA: TGTGCCAGCAGCTTAGTTTCGGGAAACACTGAAGCTTTCTTT
CDR3: CASSLVSGNTEAFF